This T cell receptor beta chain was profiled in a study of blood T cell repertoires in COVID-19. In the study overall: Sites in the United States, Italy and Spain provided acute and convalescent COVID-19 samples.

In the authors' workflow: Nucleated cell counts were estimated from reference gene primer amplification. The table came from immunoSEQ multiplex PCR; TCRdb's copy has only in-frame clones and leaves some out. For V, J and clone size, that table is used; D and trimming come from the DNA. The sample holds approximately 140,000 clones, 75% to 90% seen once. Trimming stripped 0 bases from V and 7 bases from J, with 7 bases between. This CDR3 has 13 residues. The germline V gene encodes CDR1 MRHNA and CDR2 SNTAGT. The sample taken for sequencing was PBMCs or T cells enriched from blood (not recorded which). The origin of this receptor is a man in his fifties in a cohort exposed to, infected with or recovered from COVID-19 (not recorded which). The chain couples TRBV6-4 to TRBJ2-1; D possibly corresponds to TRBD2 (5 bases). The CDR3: CASSDSGGNEQFF. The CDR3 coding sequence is TGTGCCAGCAGTGACTCAGGCGGGAATGAGCAGTTCTTC.